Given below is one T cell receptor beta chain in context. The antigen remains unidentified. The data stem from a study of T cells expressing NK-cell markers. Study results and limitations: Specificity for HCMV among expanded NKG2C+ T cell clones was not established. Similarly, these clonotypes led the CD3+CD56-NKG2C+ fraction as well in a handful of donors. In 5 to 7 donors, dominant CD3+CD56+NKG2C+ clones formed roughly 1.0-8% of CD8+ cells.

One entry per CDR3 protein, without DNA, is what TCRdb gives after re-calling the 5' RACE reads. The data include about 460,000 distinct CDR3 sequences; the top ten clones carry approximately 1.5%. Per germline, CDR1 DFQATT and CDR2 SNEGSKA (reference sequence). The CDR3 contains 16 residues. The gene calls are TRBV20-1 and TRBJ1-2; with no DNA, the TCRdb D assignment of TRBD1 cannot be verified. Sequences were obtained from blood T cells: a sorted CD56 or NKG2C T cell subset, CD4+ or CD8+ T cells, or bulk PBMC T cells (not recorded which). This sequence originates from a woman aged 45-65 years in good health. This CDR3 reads CSARARDWGTNYGYTF.